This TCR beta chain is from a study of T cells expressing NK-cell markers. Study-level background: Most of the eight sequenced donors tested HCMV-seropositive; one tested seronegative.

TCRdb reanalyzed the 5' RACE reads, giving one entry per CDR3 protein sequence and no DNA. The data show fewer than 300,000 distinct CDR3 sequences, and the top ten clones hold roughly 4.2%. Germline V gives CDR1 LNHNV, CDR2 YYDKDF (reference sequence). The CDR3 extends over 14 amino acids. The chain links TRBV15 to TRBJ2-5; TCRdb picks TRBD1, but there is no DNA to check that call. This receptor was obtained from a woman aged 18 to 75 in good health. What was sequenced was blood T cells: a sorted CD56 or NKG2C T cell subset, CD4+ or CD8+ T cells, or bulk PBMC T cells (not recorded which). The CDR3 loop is CATSIDRAQETQYF.